This note documents a single T cell receptor beta chain sequence. Antigen specificity is unknown. Between the trimmed V and J ends, which lost 9 bases and 5 bases, there was a span of 19 bases. The CDR3 is made up of 14 amino acids. CDR1 and CDR2 from the germline V gene are LNHDA and SQIVND (reference sequence). The time point here: pretreatment peripheral blood. Generated by immunoSEQ multiplex PCR, the TCRdb table keeps only in-frame clones and is missing some. The data contain 49,000 or so clones, 79% of them singletons. The sample belongs to a study of PD-L1 blockade in urothelial cancer. As for the study in general: About 90% of the roughly 29 patients comprised males who had bladder-origin urothelial cancer. Median T cell yield from blood was 120,000 to 150,000. Blood was subjected to analysis at 3 weeks (second dose) and 6 weeks following treatment start. General study results and limits: Having blood TCR clonality under the median before treatment predicted better survival.

This clonotype originated in a man between 65 and 79 years old with urothelial cancer. The source was PBMCs, collected around atezolizumab (anti-PD-L1) treatment. The chain employs TRBV19 and TRBJ2-5, with D possibly TRBD1 on 6 matching bases. CDR3 in DNA: TGTGCCAGGCATAGCCGGGACATTAGGGAGACCCAGTACTTC. Residues: CARHSRDIRETQYF.